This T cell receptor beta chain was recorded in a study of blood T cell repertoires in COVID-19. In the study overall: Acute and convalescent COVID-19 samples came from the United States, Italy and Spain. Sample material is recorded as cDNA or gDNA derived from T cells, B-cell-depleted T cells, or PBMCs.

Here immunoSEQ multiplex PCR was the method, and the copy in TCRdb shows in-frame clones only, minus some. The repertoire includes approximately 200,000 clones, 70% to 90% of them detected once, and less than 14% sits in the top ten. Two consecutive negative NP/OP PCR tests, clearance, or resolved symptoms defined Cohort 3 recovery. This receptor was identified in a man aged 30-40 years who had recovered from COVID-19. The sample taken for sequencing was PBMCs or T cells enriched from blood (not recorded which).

The chain's CDR3 is CASSPQDITNYGYTF. CDR3 nucleotides: TGTGCCAGCTCACCACAGGACATTACTAACTATGGCTACACCTTC. The chain recombines TRBV18 with TRBJ1-2, with a tentative D call TRBD1 (5 bases). This CDR3 is 15 amino acids long. With 1 base removed from V and 0 bases from J, the gap between germline ends came to 9 bases. Germline-derived CDR1 and CDR2 are KGHSH and LQKENI.